The sequence of this T cell receptor beta chain was determined in a study of T cells in Graves' hyperthyroidism and ophthalmopathy. Across the study: Blood from the periphery was taken at initial diagnosis, before any treatment.

Researchers took RNA transcripts and amplified the TCR beta CDR3 regions from them. HTBI primers were used for first-round RT-PCR of the TCR CDR3. TCRdb passed the multiplex PCR reads through MiXCR, listing each CDR3 protein once. Altogether hundreds of thousands of distinct CDR3 sequences are present, around 15% being singletons, with the ten largest covering approximately 15%. Unmatched junction bases numbered 9, after V lost 6 bases and J lost 6 bases. This CDR3 has 17 residues. Germline values: CDR1 SGHTA, CDR2 FQGNSA. Aged 18 to 65, the patients had hyperthyroidism that was newly diagnosed and had lasted under 2 months. Exclusion of patients followed from uncontrolled infection, other autoimmune disease, pregnancy or lactation.

Sequencing was done on a sample of blood. This sequence originates from a woman aged 40-49 years with Graves' hyperthyroidism. The rearrangement uses TRBV7-2 and TRBJ2-2; the match to TRBD2 covers 14 bases. This chain's CDR3 is CASSKKVTSGGAGELFF. CDR3 bases: TGTGCCAGCAGTAAAAAAGTGACTAGCGGGGGGGCCGGGGAGCTGTTTTTT.